Included here is one TCR beta chain sequence, with context. There is no known antigen for this receptor. No base quality values were provided; no much bigger clone lies one nucleotide off. From the cysteine through the phenylalanine, the CDR3 covers 12 amino acids. CDR3 DNA is the only sequence kept; it has 36 bases, read in frame from the first base. At the junction V is shortened by 8 bases and J by 4 bases, with 10 bases in between. From a lookup of the germline V gene, CDR1 and CDR2 are MNHEY and SVGEGT. The data were obtained in a study of T cell repertoires in cytomegalovirus infection (dated by TCRdb to between 2018 and 2020). About the study as a whole: Alongside well-studied HLA-B-restricted epitopes, the peptide stimulations were aimed at recently identified HLA-C-restricted CMV epitopes, whose presentation resists viral immunomodulation. The HLA type of each donor mattered for the analysis, because public TCR beta signatures pointed to carriage of CMV infection along with the matching HLA type. Broader findings and caveats from the paper: Carriers of CMV infection plus the relevant HLA type were discriminated by the cumulative frequency of public TCR beta family members in the study cohort and in an independent 352-donor cohort. The ex vivo response was dominated by HLA-C-restricted CMV-specific TCR beta clonotypes, which also provided the single most frequent clonotype in two of eight donors.

The treatment or condition tag for this specimen amounts to: in vitro stimulation with specific CMV peptide epitopes to enrich CMV-specific T cells. Data came from an Illumina HiSeq 1500. The public reads were reprocessed in TCRdb via fastp at Q25 and MiXCR, keeping in-frame beta chains. CDR3 protein duplicates are merged, each entry listing the most common genes and DNA. The sample table records about 890,000 distinct CDR3 sequences; approximately 31% of these occur just once. The ten largest clones add up to roughly 12% of the sample. This receptor was identified in a human donor in good health (CMV status not recorded). Some clones in this sample may be carry-over from other donors' samples. Here the sequenced sample was cultured CD8+ T cells from PBMCs, taken from culture after CMV antigen stimulation. Recombination connected TRBV6-2 or TRBV6-3 to TRBJ2-3; the D gene identity is not certain. CDR3 region: CASHSLADTQYF. The DNA is as follows: TGTGCCAGCCACTCCTTGGCAGATACGCAGTATTTT.